The TCR beta chain described here comes from a study of blood T cell repertoires in COVID-19. Background on the study: PBMCs, B-cell-depleted T cells, or T cells were the source of the cDNA or gDNA that made up the material.

The CDR3 totals 19 residues. Germline V gives CDR1 SGHTA, CDR2 FQGNSA. The V and J ends lost 5 bases and 1 base, in that order; junction bases with no gene match: 9. The protocol was immunoSEQ multiplex PCR, while the TCRdb copy is restricted to in-frame clones and leaves out a portion. The table shows a few hundred thousand clones, with roughly 84% occurring only once. Sequenced: peripheral blood. This TCR derives from a woman aged 80 or over with active or convalescent COVID-19. The V and J genes are TRBV7-2 and TRBJ2-3; 16 nucleotides align to TRBD2. CDR3 nucleotides: TGTGCCAGCAGCATGGGACTAGCGGGAGGGCCGTTAGGCACAGATACGCAGTATTTT. Its translation: CASSMGLAGGPLGTDTQYF.